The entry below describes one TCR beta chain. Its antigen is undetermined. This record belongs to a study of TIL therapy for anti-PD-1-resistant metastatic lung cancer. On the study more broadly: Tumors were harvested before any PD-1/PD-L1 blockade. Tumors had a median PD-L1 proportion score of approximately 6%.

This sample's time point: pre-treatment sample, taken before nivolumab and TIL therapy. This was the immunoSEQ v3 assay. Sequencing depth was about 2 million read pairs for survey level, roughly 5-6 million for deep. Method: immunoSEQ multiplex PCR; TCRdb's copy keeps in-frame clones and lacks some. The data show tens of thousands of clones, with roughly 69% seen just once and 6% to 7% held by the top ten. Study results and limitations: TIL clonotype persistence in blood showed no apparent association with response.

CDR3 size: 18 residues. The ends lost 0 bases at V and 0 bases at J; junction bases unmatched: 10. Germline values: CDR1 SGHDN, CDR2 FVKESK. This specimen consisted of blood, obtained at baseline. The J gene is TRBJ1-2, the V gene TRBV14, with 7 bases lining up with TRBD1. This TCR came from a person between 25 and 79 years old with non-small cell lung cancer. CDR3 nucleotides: TGTGCCAGCAGCCAAGATGCCTTTGGAGGGGGCGCTAACTATGGCTACACCTTC. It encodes CASSQDAFGGGANYGYTF.